Many counts were recorded for the clone carrying this T cell receptor beta chain. Its antigen is as yet unknown. Unique molecular identifiers were incorporated when the TCRbeta library was constructed. Each CDR3 protein gets one entry after TCRdb re-called the PCR reads with MiXCR. The sample records 330,000 or so distinct CDR3 sequences, over 9% being singletons. The data were taken from a study of T-cell reconstitution after alpha-beta-depleted transplantation in children. Overall study findings and caveats: A year had passed since transplant, and T-cell counts and diversity by then came mostly from newly produced T cells. Surviving recipient T cells and thymic progenitors produced the high day-60 TCRbeta diversity seen in some patients.

V was cut by 0 bases and J by 2 bases, with 8 bases left in between. The CDR3 runs to 14 residues. CDR1 is SGHRS, CDR2 YFSETQ, per germline. This TCR was sampled from a boy under two years old with acute myeloid leukemia, due to receive a stem cell transplant. This chain uses TRBV5-1 with TRBJ1-2; D is uncertain. Sample: PBMCs, taken before TCRalphabeta/CD19-depleted stem cell transplant. The CDR3 region has the DNA TGCGCCAGCAGCTTGGGGGCCCTAAACTATGGCTACACCTTC. Translation: CASSLGALNYGYTF.